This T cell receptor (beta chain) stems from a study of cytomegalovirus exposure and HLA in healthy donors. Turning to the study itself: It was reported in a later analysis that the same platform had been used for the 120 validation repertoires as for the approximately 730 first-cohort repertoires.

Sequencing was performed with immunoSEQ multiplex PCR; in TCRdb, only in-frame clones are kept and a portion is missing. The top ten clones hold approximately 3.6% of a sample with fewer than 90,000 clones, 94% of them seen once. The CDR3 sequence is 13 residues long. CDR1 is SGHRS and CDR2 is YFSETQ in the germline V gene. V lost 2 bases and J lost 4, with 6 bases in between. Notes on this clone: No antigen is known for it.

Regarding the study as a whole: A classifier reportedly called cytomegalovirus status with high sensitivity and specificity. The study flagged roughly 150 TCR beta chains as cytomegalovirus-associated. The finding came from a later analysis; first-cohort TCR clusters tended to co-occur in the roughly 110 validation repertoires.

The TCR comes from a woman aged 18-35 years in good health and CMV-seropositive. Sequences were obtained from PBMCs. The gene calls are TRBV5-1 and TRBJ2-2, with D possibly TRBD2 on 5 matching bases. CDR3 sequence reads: CASSFSGTGELFF. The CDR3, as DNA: TGCGCCAGCAGCTTCAGCGGCACCGGGGAGCTGTTTTTT. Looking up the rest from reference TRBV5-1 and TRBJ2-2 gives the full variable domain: KAGVTQTPRYLIKTRGQQVTLSCSPISGHRSVSWYQQTPGQGLQFLFEYFSETQRNKGNFPGRFSGRQFSNSRSEMNVSTLELGDSALYLCASSFSGTGELFFGEGSRLTVL.